This TCR beta chain stems from a study of T cell responses to AZD1222 COVID-19 vaccine (dated by TCRdb to the early 2020s). About the investigation overall: Because spike-specific TCR depth and breadth did not differ between the two schedules, AZD1222 recipients who got a second dose at roughly 4 weeks were pooled with those who got a second dose at roughly 12 weeks. Trial participants were enrolled by age into 18-55, 56-69 and 70-plus year subgroups, with approximately 150, 30 and 60 TCR-sequenced participants respectively. A total of approximately 240 trial participants underwent TCR sequencing, of whom 200 to 220 received two doses of AZD1222 and around 25 received two doses of the MenACWY control vaccine. The study at large found these results: After two AZD1222 doses, spike-specific TCR breadth and depth were significantly higher than at day 0 and than in MenACWY recipients. The 56-69-year group was small, and its depth increase did not reach significance, likely because of low power. Vaccine-associated CD4 TCRs spanned the whole spike protein, with dominant responses in regions 160-218 and 743-854. Most participants were white British and females outnumbered males, and the authors suggested that clonal diversity may have been underestimated. Conclusions about previously exposed vaccinees are limited, since just a handful of AZD1222 recipients were seropositive for SARS-CoV-2 at baseline. Nearly half of unique spike-specific TCRs reportedly recognized epitopes outside regions mutated in the B.1.351 and B.1.1.7 variants. Because no day 14 peak-response samples were available, repertoires were characterized only after the peak T cell response.

For CDR1 and CDR2, the germline V gene lists SGDLS and YYNGEE. The CDR3 contains 16 residues, cysteine and phenylalanine counted. The read is trimmed to its CDR3 DNA, 48 bases read in frame from base 1. Cut back by 2 bases and 2 bases, the V and J ends lie 15 bases apart. As to this clone: Its recognized antigen is unknown. Base quality data are lacking; no much larger clone is found one base away.

The CDR3 regions of human TCRbeta chains were subjected to immunosequencing. The study's own analysis went as follows. TCRs in the repertoires were matched against a reference library of SARS-CoV-2-specific TCRs that had been generated with the MIRA antigen-specificity platform. Breadth was defined as the fraction of unique TCRs that were SARS-CoV-2-associated. Depth was defined as the fraction of total T cells that were SARS-CoV-2-associated. Using the MIRA data, each spike-specific TCR was mapped to the spike region that the TCR reacts to and placed in a CD4 or CD8 class. Log10-transformed breadth and depth values were compared by one-way ANOVA with Sidak's multiple comparisons tests. The source is immuneACCESS, and TCRdb retained only in-frame sequences with V and J called. Part of the clones is not carried over; for the studies checked, unresolved V genes explain less than half of this, and the remainder is unexplained. That table supplies the V and J calls and clone size; D and trimming were determined from the DNA. The sample table shows some 150,000 clones, and 90% to 95% are seen once. The top ten constitute roughly 1% of the sample.

Explained via the paper, the time point label denotes: baseline before first vaccination. The vaccinee samples were drawn from two UK trials, COV001 and COV002, one of which was a single-blind randomized controlled phase 2/3 trial testing AZD1222 (ChAdOx1 nCoV-19) in healthy adults. For TCRbeta chain sequencing, PBMC samples were collected from trial participants at day 0 and at day 28 after the second dose. The V and J segments used are TRBV9 and TRBJ2-3; the best D guess is TRBD1, with 5 bases matching. This clonotype originated in an adult in good health. The sequenced sample was peripheral blood, obtained on day 0 of AZD1222 vaccination. CDR3 sequence: CASSVRGDGNTDTQYF. The nucleotide sequence is given as TGTGCCAGCAGCGTTAGGGGTGACGGAAACACAGATACGCAGTATTTT.